The T cell receptor beta chain under discussion was sequenced for a study of cytomegalovirus exposure and HLA in healthy donors. Germline lookup yields CDR1 SGHRS and CDR2 YFSETQ. Trimming cost V 0 bases and J 3 bases, with 9 bases left between them. The length of the CDR3 is 15 residues. On this clone itself: Other DNA sequences in this sample translate to the same CDR3.

The PCR employed 60 Vbeta primers together with 13 Jbeta primers. Some clones are missing from TCRdb's copy, which holds only in-frame ones; the method was immunoSEQ multiplex PCR. The table lists fewer than 140,000 clones, roughly 80% of them singletons. The sequencing input was PBMCs. The chain carries TRBV5-1 and TRBJ2-2; D is undetermined. This sequence was found in a man aged 55 to 70 in good health and CMV-seronegative. The CDR3 sequence: CASSLEASYTGELFF. DNA for the CDR3: TGCGCCAGCAGCTTGGAGGCTAGTTACACCGGGGAGCTGTTTTTT.